The rows below give T cell receptor beta chains drawn from one sample of a study of cytomegalovirus exposure and HLA in healthy donors. This table comes from immunoSEQ multiplex PCR, and its TCRdb copy is limited to in-frame clones, with some not included. This table holds over 200,000 clones, approximately 81% found once. The sequenced sample was PBMCs. The receptors come from a human donor in good health. CDR3s include the opening cysteine and the closing phenylalanine or tryptophan. Each record gives: V gene, D gene, clone size, J gene, CDR3 protein, CDR3 DNA. D genes are given only for firm matches. The size entry is marked missing in some rows and otherwise reads once, few, many or a size class.

v_call: TRBV29-1
d_call: NA
clone_size: NA
j_call: TRBJ2-1
cdr3_aa: CSVDRPAVWNEQFF
cdr3_nt: TGCAGCGTTGATCGCCCAGCGGTGTGGAATGAGCAGTTCTTC

v_call: TRBV23-1
d_call: TRBD1
clone_size: few
j_call: TRBJ2-7
cdr3_aa: CASTYSGTGRSYEQYF
cdr3_nt: TGCGCCAGCACGTATTCCGGGACAGGAAGATCATACGAGCAGTACTTC

v_call: TRBV6-5
d_call: NA
clone_size: NA
j_call: TRBJ1-1
cdr3_aa: CASSLGVNTEAFF
cdr3_nt: TGTGCCAGCAGTTTGGGCGTGAACACTGAAGCTTTCTTT

v_call: TRBV10-3
d_call: NA
clone_size: NA
j_call: TRBJ2-5
cdr3_aa: CAISDQTIQETQYF
cdr3_nt: TGTGCCATCAGTGATCAGACTATCCAAGAGACCCAGTACTTC

v_call: TRBV19
d_call: TRBD1
clone_size: NA
j_call: TRBJ2-2
cdr3_aa: CASSTNRGGGELFF
cdr3_nt: TGTGCCAGTAGTACCAACAGGGGCGGCGGGGAGCTGTTTTTT

v_call: TRBV19
d_call: TRBD1
clone_size: NA
j_call: TRBJ2-1
cdr3_aa: CASSPLGDRDRFF
cdr3_nt: TGTGCCAGTAGTCCCTTAGGGGACAGGGATCGGTTCTTC

v_call: TRBV19
d_call: NA
clone_size: few
j_call: TRBJ1-1
cdr3_aa: CASSIDLQGEAFF
cdr3_nt: TGTGCCAGTAGTATAGACCTCCAGGGGGAAGCTTTCTTT

v_call: TRBV6-6
d_call: TRBD1
clone_size: once
j_call: TRBJ1-4
cdr3_aa: CASSYRDSAEKLFF
cdr3_nt: TGTGCCAGCAGTTACCGGGACAGTGCTGAAAAACTGTTTTTT

v_call: TRBV27
d_call: NA
clone_size: NA
j_call: TRBJ2-1
cdr3_aa: CASTEGAGWDEQFF
cdr3_nt: TGTGCCAGCACGGAGGGGGCGGGGTGGGATGAGCAGTTCTTC

v_call: TRBV9
d_call: TRBD2
clone_size: NA
j_call: TRBJ2-1
cdr3_aa: CASAPLAGGPGDEQFF
cdr3_nt: TGTGCCAGCGCCCCACTAGCGGGAGGGCCGGGCGATGAGCAGTTCTTC

v_call: TRBV5-1
d_call: TRBD1
clone_size: NA
j_call: TRBJ1-5
cdr3_aa: CASSLGTGGINQPQHF
cdr3_nt: TGCGCCAGCAGCTTGGGAACAGGGGGGATTAATCAGCCCCAGCATTTT

v_call: TRBV4-2
d_call: TRBD2
clone_size: NA
j_call: TRBJ2-5
cdr3_aa: CASSPASGSGEQYF
cdr3_nt: TGTGCCAGCAGCCCGGCTAGCGGGTCGGGGGAGCAGTACTTC

v_call: TRBV7-9
d_call: TRBD2
clone_size: NA
j_call: TRBJ2-7
cdr3_aa: CASSSQGTSAGEQYF
cdr3_nt: TGTGCCAGCAGCTCACAGGGGACTAGCGCCGGCGAGCAGTACTTC

v_call: TRBV10-3
d_call: TRBD1
clone_size: NA
j_call: TRBJ1-5
cdr3_aa: CAIGTGDSNQPQHF
cdr3_nt: TGTGCCATCGGGACAGGGGATAGCAATCAGCCCCAGCATTTT

v_call: TRBV6-1
d_call: NA
clone_size: NA
j_call: TRBJ2-2
cdr3_aa: CASSEGGGRTGELFF
cdr3_nt: TGTGCCAGCAGTGAAGGGGGGGGGCGTACCGGGGAGCTGTTTTTT

v_call: TRBV19
d_call: NA
clone_size: NA
j_call: TRBJ1-2
cdr3_aa: CATMGYQGNNGYTF
cdr3_nt: TGTGCCACCATGGGGTACCAGGGGAATAATGGCTACACCTTC

v_call: TRBV6-5
d_call: TRBD1
clone_size: NA
j_call: TRBJ1-6
cdr3_aa: CASSYYPGQTNSPLHF
cdr3_nt: TGTGCCAGCAGTTACTATCCGGGACAGACGAATTCACCCCTCCACTTT

v_call: TRBV29-1
d_call: TRBD1
clone_size: NA
j_call: TRBJ2-7
cdr3_aa: CSVLAPGQGSYEQYF
cdr3_nt: TGCAGCGTGCTGGCGCCGGGACAGGGGTCGTACGAGCAGTACTTC

v_call: TRBV12-5
d_call: NA
clone_size: NA
j_call: TRBJ1-2
cdr3_aa: CASGPPGGGSGYTF
cdr3_nt: TGTGCTAGTGGTCCACCTGGGGGGGGCTCTGGCTACACCTTC

v_call: TRBV4-3
d_call: NA
clone_size: NA
j_call: TRBJ2-6
cdr3_aa: CASSLMGGQGANVLTF
cdr3_nt: TGCGCCAGCAGCCTCATGGGGGGGCAGGGGGCCAACGTCCTGACTTTC

v_call: TRBV19
d_call: NA
clone_size: NA
j_call: TRBJ2-2
cdr3_aa: CASKSTAVGELFF
cdr3_nt: TGTGCCAGTAAATCCACCGCGGTGGGGGAGCTGTTTTTT

v_call: TRBV15
d_call: TRBD1
clone_size: NA
j_call: TRBJ1-3
cdr3_aa: CATSIPTGYGNTIYF
cdr3_nt: TGTGCCACCAGCATCCCGACAGGGTACGGAAACACCATATATTTT

v_call: TRBV9
d_call: TRBD2
clone_size: NA
j_call: TRBJ2-1
cdr3_aa: CASGWGLAGGDEQFF
cdr3_nt: TGTGCCAGCGGATGGGGACTAGCGGGAGGCGATGAGCAGTTCTTC

v_call: TRBV7-9
d_call: TRBD2
clone_size: NA
j_call: TRBJ2-3
cdr3_aa: CASSRAGVGTDTQYF
cdr3_nt: TGTGCCAGCAGCCGAGCGGGAGTTGGTACAGATACGCAGTATTTT

v_call: TRBV5-5
d_call: TRBD1
clone_size: NA
j_call: TRBJ2-5
cdr3_aa: CASSLETGGQETQYF
cdr3_nt: TGTGCCAGCAGCTTGGAGACAGGGGGTCAGGAGACCCAGTACTTC

v_call: TRBV6-1
d_call: TRBD1
clone_size: NA
j_call: TRBJ2-7
cdr3_aa: CASSDQGAAPYEQYF
cdr3_nt: TGTGCCAGCAGTGATCAGGGGGCGGCCCCCTACGAGCAGTACTTC

v_call: TRBV19
d_call: NA
clone_size: NA
j_call: TRBJ1-2
cdr3_aa: CASSHRAQKNYGYTF
cdr3_nt: TGTGCCAGTAGTCACAGGGCCCAAAAAAACTATGGCTACACCTTC

v_call: TRBV6-6
d_call: NA
clone_size: NA
j_call: TRBJ2-7
cdr3_aa: CASSYHGGGPAEQYF
cdr3_nt: TGTGCCAGCAGTTACCATGGCGGAGGACCCGCCGAGCAGTACTTC

v_call: TRBV15
d_call: TRBD1
clone_size: NA
j_call: TRBJ2-7
cdr3_aa: CATSRERDRGLEQYF
cdr3_nt: TGTGCCACCAGCAGAGAACGGGACAGAGGGCTCGAGCAGTACTTC

v_call: TRBV27
d_call: TRBD1
clone_size: NA
j_call: TRBJ2-2
cdr3_aa: CASSSAGTGTGELFF
cdr3_nt: TGTGCCAGCAGTTCGGCCGGGACAGGCACCGGGGAGCTGTTTTTT

v_call: TRBV7-3
d_call: NA
clone_size: NA
j_call: TRBJ1-2
cdr3_aa: CASSPWTRTNYGYTF
cdr3_nt: TGTGCCAGCAGCCCGTGGACACGAACTAACTATGGCTACACCTTC